These 8 T cell receptor beta chains were sequenced from one sample in a study of blood T cell repertoires in COVID-19. Using immunoSEQ multiplex PCR, the repertoire was profiled, and TCRdb retains in-frame clones only, with some absent. The top ten clones hold around 7% of a sample with about 150,000 clones, roughly four fifths of them seen once. The source material was PBMCs or T cells enriched from blood (not recorded which). These receptor sequences come from a man aged 50 to 59 who had recovered from COVID-19.

This clone has more than one count but fewer than ten. The J gene is TRBJ2-2, the V gene TRBV2; D might be TRBD2 (5 bases). V was clipped by 3 bases and J by 7 bases, with 18 bases between them. Per germline, CDR1 SNHLY and CDR2 FYNNEI. CDR3 length equals 16 residues. In DNA form, the CDR3 reads TGTGCCAGCAGTGATGCTGCGGATTCCCGGGACGGGGAGCTGTTTTTT. Its protein product is CASSDAADSRDGELFF.

The V gene is TRBV29-1, the J gene TRBJ2-3; D is unresolved. Trimming removed 3 bases at V and 2 bases at J, with 9 bases between. CDR3 length: 13 residues. Germline V gene sequence: CDR1 SQVTM, CDR2 ANQGSEA. CDR3 DNA sequence: TGCAGCGTTGATCGGTCCTTCACAGATACGCAGTATTTT. Translating it yields CSVDRSFTDTQYF.

The chain uses TRBV11-2 and TRBJ2-5; 7 bases agree with TRBD1. Germline CDR1 and CDR2: SGHAT and FQNNGV. The junction had 7 bases not matched to a gene; V was cut back by 5 bases and J by 4 bases. The CDR3 runs to 14 residues. The CDR3 DNA follows: TGTGCCAGCAGCGTAAGAGCAGGGGGAGAGACCCAGTACTTC. This sequence encodes CASSVRAGGETQYF.

The rearrangement joins TRBV7-9 to TRBJ1-1, with D possibly being TRBD1 (6 bases). V dropped 3 bases and J dropped 4 bases, with 15 bases sitting between them. Germline loops: CDR1 SEHNR, CDR2 FQNEAQ (reference sequence). The CDR3 contains 15 residues. The CDR3: CASSLGTYHSTEAFF. CDR3 DNA sequence: TGTGCCAGCAGCTTGGGGACATACCATTCCACTGAAGCTTTCTTT.

The V and J genes are TRBV5-1 and TRBJ2-7; D is perhaps TRBD1 (6 bases). V was shortened by 4 bases and J by 2 bases, with 16 bases between the two germline ends. This CDR3 is built from 15 residues. Germline assignment: CDR1 SGHRS and CDR2 YFSETQ. The CDR3 here is CASSPEPGATYEQYF. CDR3 coding DNA: TGCGCCAGCAGCCCCGAGCCAGGGGCAACCTACGAGCAGTACTTC.

V gene TRBV4-3 combines with J gene TRBJ1-1, with D uncertain. In germline, CDR1 is LGHNA, CDR2 YSLEER. This CDR3 contains 16 residues. The germline V and J ends were trimmed by 0 bases and 1 base, with 12 bases remaining between them. The CDR3 region has the DNA TGCGCCAGCAGCCAAGAATATGGACTCCCGAACACTGAAGCTTTCTTT. Translating it yields CASSQEYGLPNTEAFF.

The chain employs TRBV7-2 and TRBJ1-5, with D tentatively TRBD1 (5 bases). The CDR3 is 15 amino acids. In germline, CDR1 is SGHTA, CDR2 FQGNSA. The V gene lost 1 base and the J gene lost 3 bases, with 10 bases spanning the gap. CDR3 region: CASSLGGANNQPQHF. CDR3 DNA: TGTGCCAGCAGCTTAGGTGGGGCAAACAATCAGCCCCAGCATTTT.

This rearrangement joins TRBV7-3 to TRBJ2-1; 9 bases map to TRBD1. Germline CDR1 SGHTA, CDR2 FQGTGA. There are 17 residues in the CDR3. J was trimmed by 8 bases and V by 1 base; bases with no gene match: 12. The CDR3: CASSLRAGDRAEYEQFF. In nucleotides, the CDR3 is TGTGCCAGCAGCTTAAGGGCGGGGGACAGGGCAGAATATGAGCAGTTCTTC.